The 14 T cell receptor beta chains below were found in one sample sequenced in a study of T-cell memory formation after mild COVID-19. TCRdb used MiXCR to reprocess the 5' RACE reads, holding one entry per CDR3 protein. The sample consists of nearly 350,000 distinct CDR3 sequences, 10% to 15% of them appearing once. Sequenced input: PBMCs or a T cell subset sorted from them (not recorded which). The receptors derive from a man younger than 35 who had mild COVID-19 (a few samples of this study predate the infection). Cell type and time point are not known.

This clonotype has a handful of counts. J is TRBJ2-1 and V is TRBV18; a possible D gene is TRBD2 (6 bases). With 2 bases removed from V and 10 bases from J, the gap between germline ends came to 24 bases. The CDR3 is 17 residues long. CDR1 is KGHSH and CDR2 is LQKENI in the germline V gene. Here the CDR3 DNA reads TGTGCCAGCTCACCAAGGCCCTTCGGGACTCCCGTTGAAGAGCAGTTCTTC. Protein sequence: CASSPRPFGTPVEEQFF.

Many counts were recorded for this clonotype. The CDR3 region is CSARDSYTDTQYF. CDR3 sequence (DNA): TGCAGTGCTAGGGACTCATACACAGATACGCAGTATTTT. The V and J genes are TRBV20-1 and TRBJ2-3; TRBD2 is a possible D gene (5 bases). V lost 3 bases and J 2 bases, leaving 9 bases between the germline ends. Germline assignment: CDR1 DFQATT and CDR2 SNEGSKA (reference sequence). The CDR3 contains 13 residues.

The CDR3 region is CASSFRAARTVDTQYF. Written as DNA, the CDR3 is TGTGCCAGCAGTTTCCGAGCGGCGAGGACCGTCGATACGCAGTATTTT. The chain joins TRBV6-2 or TRBV6-3 to TRBJ2-3, with D perhaps matching TRBD2 (5 bases). V gave up 4 bases and J gave up 6 bases, with 20 bases separating them. Germline V gene sequence: CDR1 MNHEY, CDR2 SVGEGT. The CDR3 length is 16 residues.

The chain joins TRBV20-1 to TRBJ1-6; 7 positions match TRBD1. The germline V gene has CDR1 DFQATT and CDR2 SNEGSKA (reference sequence). The junction had 7 bases not matched to a gene; V was cut back by 5 bases and J by 3 bases. The CDR3 runs 15 residues. As DNA, the CDR3 is TGCAGTGCTCGGGGGACAGTGCTCTATAATTCACCCCTCCACTTT. This encodes CSARGTVLYNSPLHF.

This rearrangement joins TRBV12-3 or TRBV12-4 to TRBJ1-5; D is perhaps TRBD1 (6 bases). V dropped 5 bases and J dropped 3 bases, with 11 bases sitting between them. This CDR3 has 14 residues. The CDR3: CASSTTGPNQPQHF. In DNA, the CDR3 is TGTGCCAGCAGTACCACAGGGCCCAATCAGCCCCAGCATTTT.

This clonotype was recorded at least ten times. The chain has TRBV4-3 and TRBJ1-4; D is possibly TRBD1 (5 bases). Germline values: CDR1 LGHNA, CDR2 YSLEER. CDR3 size: 15 residues. V lost 4 bases, J lost 2 bases, and 11 bases lay in between. This chain's CDR3 is CASSPGRGTNEKLFF. The DNA of the CDR3 is TGCGCCAGCAGCCCGGGCCGGGGGACTAATGAAAAACTGTTTTTT.

This clonotype appeared a few times. The V and J genes are TRBV6-5 and TRBJ2-1; 10 positions match TRBD1. This CDR3 has 13 residues. V lost 6 bases to trimming and J lost 8 bases; unmatched junction nucleotides: 4. CDR1 MNHEY and CDR2 SVGAGI come from the germline V gene. CDR3 nucleotides: TGTGCCAGCAGCCCCGGGACAGGGGATGAGCAGTTCTTC. Protein sequence: CASSPGTGDEQFF.

This clonotype was counted ten times or more. The germline gene is not matched at one end of the junction; a read error may be the cause. V usage is TRBV5-1 and J usage is TRBJ2-5; unclear D gene. The CDR3 is 13 residues long. Germline V gives CDR1 SGHRS, CDR2 YFSETQ. The CDR3 coding sequence is TGTGCCAGCAGTTTGAAAGGGCAAGAGACCCAGTACTTC. The encoded protein is CASSLKGQETQYF.

This clonotype came up a few times. This chain uses TRBV20-1 with TRBJ2-6; D gene unclear. V was pared by 1 base and J by 0 bases, with 7 bases between. This CDR3 comprises 15 residues. CDR1 is DFQATT and CDR2 is SNEGSKA in the germline V gene (reference sequence). The CDR3 protein is CSARAYHSGANVLTF. The CDR3 DNA reads TGCAGTGCTAGAGCGTACCACTCTGGGGCCAACGTCCTGACTTTC.

This chain joins TRBV6-6 and TRBJ2-1, with 7 bases matching TRBD2. CDR3 size: 15 residues. Trimming cost V 3 bases and J 5 bases; bases outside gene matches: 7. Germline values: CDR1 MNHNY, CDR2 SVGAGI (reference sequence). CDR3 protein: CASSYPPSGHNEQFF. The DNA of the CDR3 is TGTGCCAGCAGTTATCCTCCTAGCGGCCACAATGAGCAGTTCTTC.

This clonotype appeared a few times. The chain carries TRBV6-2 or TRBV6-3 and TRBJ1-5; D ambiguous. V was shortened by 8 bases and J by 5 bases, with 13 bases between the two germline ends. The CDR3 runs to 13 residues. Germline lookup yields CDR1 MNHEY and CDR2 SVGEGT. CDR3 coding DNA: TGTGCCAGCTCACACGTGGGTTATCAGCCCCAGCATTTT. It translates to CASSHVGYQPQHF.

V is TRBV29-1 and J is TRBJ2-7; D might be TRBD1 or TRBD2, each matching 5 bases. Germline V gene sequence: CDR1 SQVTM, CDR2 ANQGSEA. There are 13 residues in the CDR3. V lost 4 bases and J 6 bases, leaving 16 bases between the germline ends. CDR3 bases: TGCAGCGTTGCCGGGGCCTCCTCCCGCGAGCAGTACTTC. Translation gives CSVAGASSREQYF.

The chain employs TRBV6-6 and TRBJ1-2; 8 nucleotides agree with TRBD1. Germline V gene sequence: CDR1 MNHNY, CDR2 SVGAGI (reference sequence). The CDR3 is 14 amino acids. Losses at the gene ends were 6 bases for V and 6 bases for J; bases not matched to a gene: 9. The CDR3 spells CASSRTGRIDGYTF. CDR3 sequence (DNA): TGTGCCAGCAGCCGGACAGGGAGGATCGATGGCTACACCTTC.

This clonotype has more than one count but fewer than ten. This chain connects TRBV30 to TRBJ1-6, with D unclear. The CDR3 sequence is 15 residues long. Trimming took 3 bases from V and 6 from J, leaving 15 bases between them. The V gene's germline CDR1 is GTSNPN and CDR2 SVGIG (reference sequence). The chain's CDR3 is CAWSLRGNLNSPLHF. CDR3 DNA sequence: TGTGCCTGGAGCCTGAGAGGGAATCTTAATTCACCCCTCCACTTT.